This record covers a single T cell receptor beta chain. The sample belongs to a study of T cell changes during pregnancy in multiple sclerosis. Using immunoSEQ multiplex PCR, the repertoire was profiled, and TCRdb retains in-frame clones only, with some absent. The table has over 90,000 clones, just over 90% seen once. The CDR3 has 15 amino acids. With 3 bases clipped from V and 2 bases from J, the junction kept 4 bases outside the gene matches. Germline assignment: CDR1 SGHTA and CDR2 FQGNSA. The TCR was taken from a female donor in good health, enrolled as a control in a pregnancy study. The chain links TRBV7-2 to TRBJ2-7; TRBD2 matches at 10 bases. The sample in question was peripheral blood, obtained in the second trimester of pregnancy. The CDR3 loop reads CASSFTSGNPYEQYF. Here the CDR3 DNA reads TGTGCCAGCAGCTTTACTAGCGGGAACCCCTACGAGCAGTACTTC.